These 4 T cell receptor beta chains came from one sample sequenced in a study of shared T cell receptors in the human thymus. Libraries were prepared by immunoSEQ multiplex PCR; TCRdb keeps only in-frame clonotypes and omits some of them. The sample records about 660,000 clones, 70% to 90% being singletons. Separately, the same data were catalogued under a study of human thymus T cells.

Input material: thymocytes. The source is a boy under three years old with a congenital heart defect.

This clone showed up just a few times. In DNA form, the CDR3 reads TGTGCCAGCAGCTTGGCCTCTTGGGTACAGGGGGGAGAGACCCAGTACTTC. Encoded protein: CASSLASWVQGGETQYF. The chain recombines TRBV5-6 with TRBJ2-5, with 8 bases aligning to TRBD1. The germline CDR1 and CDR2 sequences are SGHDT and YYEEEE. This CDR3 spans 17 amino acids. Trimming took 0 bases from V and 4 from J; bases not matched to a gene: 11.

The chain employs TRBV5-1 and TRBJ2-7, with a possible D match to TRBD1 (5 bases). CDR1 SGHRS and CDR2 YFSETQ come from the germline V gene. V was shortened by 2 bases and J by 0 bases, with 9 bases between the two germline ends. The CDR3 extends over 14 amino acids. The CDR3 spells CASSFQGHSYEQYF. CDR3 DNA: TGCGCCAGCAGCTTCCAGGGTCACTCCTACGAGCAGTACTTC. Variable domain in full (rest from reference TRBV5-1 and TRBJ2-7): KAGVTQTPRYLIKTRGQQVTLSCSPISGHRSVSWYQQTPGQGLQFLFEYFSETQRNKGNFPGRFSGRQFSNSRSEMNVSTLELGDSALYLCASSFQGHSYEQYFGPGTRLTVT.

This clone was recorded once. The rearrangement links TRBV6-1 to TRBJ1-1, with D possibly TRBD1 on 5 matching bases. Between the trimmed V and J ends, which lost 3 bases and 3 bases, there was a span of 17 bases. The germline V gene encodes CDR1 MNHNS and CDR2 SASEGT. The CDR3 has 16 amino acids. CDR3 sequence (DNA): TGTGCCAGCAGTGAGTTATTCCCGGGGGGTGACACTGAAGCTTTCTTT. Translating gives CASSELFPGGDTEAFF.

In its sample, this clone was seen a few times. DNA for the CDR3: TGTGCCAGCAGGGGCAGAACGCCAGGGGACCACTATGGCTACACCTTC. Translation: CASRGRTPGDHYGYTF. The V and J genes are TRBV25-1 and TRBJ1-2; TRBD1 might be the D (6 bases). CDR3 length equals 16 residues. Looked up from germline, CDR1 is MGHDK and CDR2 is SYGVNS. Between the trimmed V and J ends, which lost 6 bases and 3 bases, there was a span of 20 bases.